These 17 T cell receptor beta chains were all obtained from the same sample, sequenced in a study of beta chain features in type 1 diabetes. Study conclusions and caveats: Shorter TCRB CDR3s, moderately but significantly so, were found in Type 1 diabetes patients in all four CD4+ subsets.

These TCRs' antigens remain unknown. Expressed TCRB transcripts were sequenced because the isolated RNA had all been reverse transcribed beforehand. Assay: immunoSEQ multiplex PCR; the TCRdb copy retains only in-frame clones and omits some. Altogether roughly 230,000 clones are present, 11% being singletons, with the ten largest covering around 0.018%. Sequencing was carried out using naive CD4+ T cells from blood. These receptors all come from a man younger than 40 with type 1 diabetes.

V is TRBV7-3 and J is TRBJ2-1; 8 bases line up with TRBD2. Germline loops: CDR1 SGHTA, CDR2 FQGTGA. J was trimmed by 3 bases and V by 2 bases; bases with no gene match: 6. There are 16 residues in the CDR3. The DNA for the CDR3 is TGTGCCAGCAGCTTAGACGGTAGCGGGGACTACAATGAGCAGTTCTTC. Translation gives CASSLDGSGDYNEQFF.

The rearrangement uses TRBV5-4 and TRBJ1-2; 7 bases match TRBD1. The CDR3 has 13 residues. After removal of 4 bases from V and 4 bases from J, the junction contained 4 bases not matched to a gene. Looked up from germline, CDR1 is SGHNT and CDR2 is YYREEE (reference sequence). CDR3: CASSRGQIYGYTF. For the CDR3, the DNA is TGTGCCAGCAGCAGGGGACAGATCTATGGCTACACCTTC.

This chain links TRBV5-4 with TRBJ2-5; 10 bases agree with TRBD2. The CDR3 runs 18 residues. V was clipped by 4 bases and J by 2 bases; unmatched bases: 14. Germline-derived CDR1 and CDR2 are SGHNT and YYREEE (reference sequence). The CDR3 loop reads CASSPPGEAGGIQETQYF. CDR3 sequence (DNA): TGTGCCAGCAGCCCCCCGGGGGAAGCGGGGGGGATACAAGAGACCCAGTACTTC.

This clone was observed a handful of times. The V and J genes are TRBV2 and TRBJ1-2, with D possibly TRBD1 on 5 matching bases. CDR1 is SNHLY, CDR2 FYNNEI, per germline. V lost 4 bases, J lost 4 bases, and 16 bases lay in between. The CDR3 is 15 residues long. The CDR3 protein is CASSVGWGAGYGYTF. The CDR3 DNA follows: TGTGCCAGCAGTGTGGGCTGGGGCGCCGGCTATGGCTACACCTTC.

This clone was recorded a few times. V usage is TRBV28 and J usage is TRBJ2-1, with D uncertain. V gave up 5 bases and J gave up 8 bases, with 4 bases separating them. This CDR3 region has 10 residues. Germline assignment: CDR1 MDHEN and CDR2 SYDVKM. The CDR3 loop is CASSRDEQFF. The CDR3 coding sequence is TGTGCCAGCAGTCGCGATGAGCAGTTCTTC.

This clone was detected only a few times. J is TRBJ1-5 and V is TRBV2; 8 nucleotides align to TRBD1. V lost 6 bases and J lost 7; bases outside the gene matches: 8. CDR3 length equals 14 residues. The germline CDR1 and CDR2 sequences are SNHLY and FYNNEI. The CDR3 reads CASSRAGGRQPQHF. The CDR3 DNA reads as TGTGCCAGCAGCCGTGCAGGGGGCAGGCAGCCCCAGCATTTT.

The genes are TRBV7-9 and TRBJ2-4; the match to TRBD1 covers 7 bases. The germline CDR1 and CDR2 sequences are SEHNR and FQNEAQ (reference sequence). V lost 3 bases and J lost 7; bases outside the gene matches: 6. The CDR3 sequence is 14 residues long. In DNA form, the CDR3 reads TGTGCCAGCAGCTTCTCTGACAGGGTTAACATTCAGTACTTC. Translated, it gives CASSFSDRVNIQYF.

This clone was detected a few times. The V gene is TRBV7-8, the J gene TRBJ2-2, with D unclear. Looked up from germline, CDR1 is SGHVS and CDR2 is FQNEAQ. V was pared by 5 bases and J by 3 bases, with 10 bases between. The CDR3 consists of 14 residues. This CDR3 reads CASSQDIDTGELFF. Written as DNA, the CDR3 is TGTGCCAGCAGCCAAGACATCGACACCGGGGAGCTGTTTTTT.

The CDR3 nucleotides are TGCGCCAGCAGCTCACTAGCGGGGTCCGGGGAGCTGTTTTTT. Translating gives CASSSLAGSGELFF. The V gene is TRBV5-1, the J gene TRBJ2-2, with 10 bases lining up with TRBD2. Germline CDR1 SGHRS, CDR2 YFSETQ. The V segment lost 3 bases and the J segment 6 bases; nucleotides outside the gene matches: 2. The CDR3 runs to 14 residues.

This chain joins TRBV9 and TRBJ2-3, with TRBD1 matching 8 bases. Germline CDR1 SGDLS, CDR2 YYNGEE. V dropped 2 bases and J dropped 2; count of bases not matched to a gene: 1. There are 14 residues in the CDR3. The CDR3 DNA sequence: TGTGCCAGCAGCGTGACAGGGGACACAGATACGCAGTATTTT. Residues: CASSVTGDTDTQYF. The full variable domain, in which reference TRBV9 and TRBJ2-3 provide the parts outside the CDR3, is DSGVTQTPKHLITATGQRVTLRCSPRSGDLSVYWYQQSLDQGLQFLIQYYNGEERAKGNILERFSAQQFPDLHSELNLSSLELGDSALYFCASSVTGDTDTQYFGPGTRLTVL.

This clone was seen a handful of times. The V call is TRBV11-2, the J call TRBJ2-7; 15 positions match TRBD2. CDR1 SGHAT and CDR2 FQNNGV come from the germline V gene. V lost 4 bases and J lost 6; bases outside the gene matches: 10. This CDR3 comprises 17 residues. The CDR3 is CASSSYTGTSGGTEQYF. CDR3 bases: TGTGCCAGCAGCTCTTATACCGGGACTAGCGGGGGGACCGAGCAGTACTTC.

The chain uses TRBV7-2 and TRBJ1-2; 7 bases agree with TRBD1. CDR1 is SGHTA, CDR2 FQGNSA, per germline. The CDR3 consists of 12 residues. With V trimmed by 4 bases and J by 7 bases, 3 bases remained unmatched. CDR3 region: CASSSQGSGYTF. The CDR3 DNA is TGTGCCAGCAGCTCACAGGGGAGTGGCTACACCTTC.

This clone was detected once. This chain joins TRBV6-5 and TRBJ2-7; no reliable D call. V was pared by 6 bases and J by 2 bases, with 11 bases between. Germline CDR1 MNHEY, CDR2 SVGAGI. The CDR3 consists of 13 residues. The CDR3 bases are TGTGCCAGCAGATCCATTGCTACCTACGAGCAGTACTTC. It encodes CASRSIATYEQYF.

The chain joins TRBV28 to TRBJ2-3, with 7 bases that match TRBD2. V lost 5 bases and J lost 2; bases outside the gene matches: 7. Germline CDR1 reads MDHEN; CDR2 reads SYDVKM. The CDR3 covers 15 residues. The CDR3 nucleotides are TGTGCCAGCAGTCCCTGGGGGGGGACCACAGATACGCAGTATTTT. This sequence encodes CASSPWGGTTDTQYF.

This clone was detected a few times. One end of the junction fails to match germline, which may point to a read error. CDR3 in amino acids: CASSLSPRGQNF. CDR3 in DNA: TGTGCCAGCAGTTTATCCCCCAGGGGGCAGAACTTC. The V call is TRBV28, the J call TRBJ2-7; TRBD1 aligns across 8 bases. The CDR3 consists of 12 residues. Germline loops: CDR1 MDHEN, CDR2 SYDVKM.

The sample holds a few counts of this clone. The chain employs TRBV5-1 and TRBJ2-1; D unclear. Germline CDR1 SGHRS, CDR2 YFSETQ. V shed 2 bases and J shed 6 bases, with 18 bases lying between them. CDR3 length: 16 amino acids. CDR3 sequence reads: CASSFLRPRALNEQFF. DNA for the CDR3: TGCGCCAGCAGCTTCTTGAGGCCCCGAGCCCTCAATGAGCAGTTCTTC. The entire variable domain, with the rest obtained from reference TRBV5-1 and TRBJ2-1, is as follows: KAGVTQTPRYLIKTRGQQVTLSCSPISGHRSVSWYQQTPGQGLQFLFEYFSETQRNKGNFPGRFSGRQFSNSRSEMNVSTLELGDSALYLCASSFLRPRALNEQFFGPGTRLTVL.

There are a few counts of this clone. This specimen includes other DNA sequences encoding the same CDR3. The rearrangement joins TRBV28 to TRBJ2-5, with TRBD1 identical over 7 bases. V was pared by 5 bases and J by 4 bases, with 4 bases of the junction left unmatched. The CDR3 sequence is 13 residues long. The germline CDR1 and CDR2 sequences are MDHEN and SYDVKM. The CDR3 region is CASSPTGRETQYF. In DNA, the CDR3 is TGTGCCAGCAGTCCGACAGGGAGAGAGACCCAGTACTTC. Combining the CDR3 with reference TRBV28 and TRBJ2-5 gives the whole variable domain DVKVTQSSRYLVKRTGEKVFLECVQDMDHENMFWYRQDPGLGLRLIYFSYDVKMKEKGDIPEGYSVSREKKERFSLILESASTNQTSMYLCASSPTGRETQYFGPGTRLLVL.